These T cell receptor beta chains were read from a single sample in a study of cytomegalovirus exposure and HLA in healthy donors. TCRdb keeps only in-frame clones here, not all; method: immunoSEQ multiplex PCR. The sample holds roughly 120,000 clones, 70% to 80% seen once. Sequencing was done on a sample of PBMCs. Source of these receptors: a man aged 45-65 years in good health and CMV-seropositive. The CDR3 runs from the conserved cysteine through the conserved F or W. A D gene is named only where the DNA matches it firmly. Only some rows state a clone size, as once, few, many or a class for expanded clones.

TGTGCCAGCAGCGCGGCGGGACTAGCGGAACAGTACTTC | CASSAAGLAEQYF | TRBV5-4 | TRBD2 | . | TRBJ2-7
TGTGCCACCAGCCCTCCGGGGTTTGGGCGGAACACTGAAGCTTTCTTT | CATSPPGFGRNTEAFF | TRBV15 | . | . | TRBJ1-1
TGTGCCAGCAGCACAAGGACTAATACCGGGGAGCTGTTTTTT | CASSTRTNTGELFF | TRBV7-6 | . | few | TRBJ2-2
TGCGCCAGCAGCTGGTCAGATAACACTGAAGCTTTCTTT | CASSWSDNTEAFF | TRBV5-1 | . | . | TRBJ1-1
TGTGCCAGCAGTGAAGCCCAGGGGAGCTCCTACGAGCAGTACTTC | CASSEAQGSSYEQYF | TRBV2 | . | once | TRBJ2-7
TGTGCCTGGAGTGTAGTCGGTCGGGGTCGCAATGAGCAGTTCTTC | CAWSVVGRGRNEQFF | TRBV30 | . | . | TRBJ2-1
TGTGCCTGGTCGGGAAGGGAGACCCAGTACTTC | CAWSGRETQYF | TRBV30 | . | . | TRBJ2-5
TGTGCCAGCAGCTCCGGGATAAACGTGGAAAAACTGTTTTTT | CASSSGINVEKLFF | TRBV7-2 | . | few | TRBJ1-4
TGTGCCAGCAGTTTAAGGGCAGGGCGGACCACCGGGGAGCTGTTTTTT | CASSLRAGRTTGELFF | TRBV6-6 | . | . | TRBJ2-2
TGCGCCAGCAGCTCAGGGGGGACAGGTAACACTGAAGCTTTCTTT | CASSSGGTGNTEAFF | TRBV5-1 | TRBD1 | . | TRBJ1-1
TGTGCCAGCAGCCCTCTCCGCGGGGGATTCTACGAGCAGTACTTC | CASSPLRGGFYEQYF | TRBV4-2 | TRBD2 | . | TRBJ2-7
TGCGCCAGCAGCTTGGCCGGGACAGGGGCTGCAGATACGCAGTATTTT | CASSLAGTGAADTQYF | TRBV5-1 | TRBD1 | . | TRBJ2-3
TGTGCCAGCAGCCAAGATTTATCTTCGGGTAGCGCGCAGTACTTC | CASSQDLSSGSAQYF | TRBV14 | . | . | TRBJ2-7
TGTGCCAGCAGCTTACAGGGGAGTGGTACTGAAGCTTTCTTT | CASSLQGSGTEAFF | TRBV7-9 | . | . | TRBJ1-1
TGTGCCAGCAGCCCGAGGGGAGGTCCAAAGGAGACCCAGTACTTC | CASSPRGGPKETQYF | TRBV7-2 | . | . | TRBJ2-5
TGTGCCAGCAGCTTAGGTGAGGTACAGCCCCAGCATTTT | CASSLGEVQPQHF | TRBV7-6 | . | . | TRBJ1-5
TGTGCCATCAAAGCGGAACTGAACACTGAAGCTTTCTTT | CAIKAELNTEAFF | TRBV10-3 | . | few | TRBJ1-1
TGCGCCAGTGGGGACAGGGCTAACTATGGCTACACCTTC | CASGDRANYGYTF | TRBV10-2 | TRBD1 | . | TRBJ1-2
TGTGCCAGCAGCCTGGACAGGGGGAATCAGCCCCAGCATTTT | CASSLDRGNQPQHF | TRBV6-5 | TRBD1 | . | TRBJ1-5